This T cell receptor (beta chain) was retrieved from a study of CD8 T cells in Susac syndrome. Roughly 0.45 to 1 ug RNA was reverse transcribed with random hexamers. Each CDR3 protein is one row after TCRdb ran MiXCR on the immunoSEQ multiplex PCR reads. Of 150,000 to 200,000 distinct CDR3 sequences detected, around 95% appear once; the ten largest clones hold about 0.13%. Healthy donors, matched for age and sex, constituted the control group. The CD8+ and CD4+ T cells were negatively isolated, with the TEMRA cells enriched by FACS. This TCR derives from a human donor in good health. The specimen was CD4+ T cells from PBMCs.

The CDR3 DNA is TGTGCCAGCAGCCAAGATCGGGGTACCTATGGCTACACCTTC. Its translation: CASSQDRGTYGYTF. V gene TRBV4-2 combines with J gene TRBJ1-2; D gene ambiguous. This CDR3 has 14 residues. Germline V gene data show CDR1 as LGHNA and CDR2 as YNFKEQ. The ends were cut back, 0 bases at V and 4 bases at J, with 9 bases in the middle.